This T cell receptor (beta chain) was captured by sequencing in a study of T cell responses to AZD1222 COVID-19 vaccine. Study-wide results and caveats: Donors were largely white British and mainly female; clonal diversity was possibly underestimated. Distributed over spike, vaccine-associated CD4 TCRs predominated at 160-218 and 743-854. Close to half of spike-specific TCRs reportedly recognize unmutated variant regions. Baseline seropositivity occurred in only six AZD1222 recipients.

In the case of this clone: Its antigen is undetermined.

Some clones are missing from TCRdb's copy, which holds only in-frame ones; the method was immunoSEQ multiplex PCR. The profile shows about 99,000 clones, around 94% of them singletons. V was cut by 6 bases and J by 5 bases, with 14 bases left in between. Germline values: CDR1 SNHLY, CDR2 FYNNEI. This CDR3 has 13 residues. The rearrangement joins TRBV2 to TRBJ2-7; weak D call: TRBD2 (6 bases). This clonotype was obtained from an adult in good health. The sequencing used peripheral blood, collected on day 0 of AZD1222 vaccination. CDR3 nucleotide sequence: TGTGCCAGCAGGTGGCGGGGTTTTGACGAGCAGTACTTC. Residues: CASRWRGFDEQYF.